The sequence of this T cell receptor beta chain was determined in a study of shared clonotypes between healthy human individuals. The sorted-subset replicate PCRs were given 200 ng DNA, which is roughly 30,000 T cell genomes. Sequencing used immunoSEQ multiplex PCR; TCRdb keeps in-frame clones, though not all of them. The table shows about 2 million clones, with roughly 94% occurring only once. Notes on the study in general: An anticipated effect of sequencing depth on clonotype sharing among donors was recognized.

The CDR3 extends over 14 amino acids. Germline-derived CDR1 and CDR2 are SGHTS and YDEGEE. V was pared by 1 base and J by 6 bases, with 6 bases of the junction left unmatched. As regards this clone: Its cognate antigen is unknown.

The source of this sequence is a man aged 18 to 30 in good health. The chain is built from TRBV5-8 and TRBJ1-2; 7 positions agree with TRBD1. Specimen: naive CD4+ T cells sorted from blood. Documented subset: CD45RA+ positively selected. The CDR3 loop is CASSLKQGFHGYTF. The CDR3 DNA reads TGTGCCAGCAGCTTGAAACAGGGGTTCCATGGCTACACCTTC.